This passage covers 24 T cell receptor beta chains from one sample sequenced in a study of CD8 T cells in ankylosing spondylitis listed by TCRdb under 2017. What the authors observed across the whole study: Blood from ankylosing spondylitis patients appeared to be characterized by a TCR beta motif made up of 8 or 9 highly homologous amino acid variants.

Their specific antigens are unknown. The library was prepared using 5' RACE. Sequencer: Illumina HiSeq 2500. The public reads were reanalyzed by TCRdb: fastp trimming at Q25, MiXCR alignment, in-frame beta chains only. Every entry covers one CDR3 protein and lists the most common genes and DNA from its rows. The sample table shows 700,000 to 1,000,000 distinct CDR3 sequences, and about 11% are seen once. Around 0.51% of the sample belongs to the ten largest clones. Sequencing input: blood, either unsorted or a sorted T cell fraction (not recorded which). The receptor source for this set is a male donor with ankylosing spondylitis.

This clonotype was observed a few times. The CDR3 bases are TGTGCCAGCAGCATTGGACAGGTGCAGCCCCAGCATTTT. Encoded protein: CASSIGQVQPQHF. The chain has TRBV3-1 and TRBJ1-5; 7 nucleotides match TRBD1. The CDR3 extends over 13 amino acids. CDR1 and CDR2 from the germline V gene are LGHDT and YNNKEL (reference sequence). With V trimmed by 5 bases and J by 7 bases, 5 bases remained unmatched.

This clonotype was observed a handful of times. Sequence at one end of the junction differs from germline and may be a read error. The chain recombines TRBV20-1 with TRBJ1-2; weak D call: TRBD1 (5 bases). The CDR3 is 12 residues long. Germline CDR1 and CDR2: DFQATT and SNEGSKA (reference sequence). This CDR3 reads CSARGAGKGYTF. In nucleotides, the CDR3 is TGCAGTGCGAGAGGGGCAGGGAAAGGCTACACCTTC.

This clonotype is deemed medium-sized (0.01 to 0.1%). The rearrangement uses TRBV7-2 and TRBJ2-2; D possibly corresponds to TRBD1 (6 bases). The germline gives CDR1 SGHTA, CDR2 FQGNSA. The CDR3 runs to 16 residues. The V and J ends lost 1 base and 0 bases respectively, with 9 bases between them. DNA of the CDR3: TGTGCCAGCAGCTTAGGGCGGACAGCGAACACCGGGGAGCTGTTTTTT. This encodes CASSLGRTANTGELFF.

This clonotype was observed a handful of times. This rearrangement joins TRBV20-1 to TRBJ1-6; D is undetermined. The CDR3 covers 13 residues. The germline V gene encodes CDR1 DFQATT and CDR2 SNEGSKA (reference sequence). The V gene lost 8 bases and the J gene lost 6 bases, with 14 bases spanning the gap. The CDR3 sequence is CSFQTDSNSPLHF. The DNA for the CDR3 is TGCAGTTTTCAGACGGATTCTAATTCACCCCTCCACTTT.

This clonotype has only a few counts. The chain's CDR3 is CSARGQGVREQYF. CDR3 DNA sequence: TGCAGTGCTAGAGGCCAGGGGGTGAGAGAGCAGTACTTC. This chain links TRBV20-1 with TRBJ2-7, with TRBD1 identical over 7 bases. This CDR3 has 13 residues. The ends lost 1 base at V and 7 bases at J; junction bases unmatched: 7. Germline V lookup: CDR1 DFQATT, CDR2 SNEGSKA (reference sequence).

This clonotype showed up just a few times. J is TRBJ2-7 and V is TRBV6-2 or TRBV6-3; 9 nucleotides line up with TRBD1. This CDR3 contains 13 residues. The trim removed 10 bases at V and 0 bases at J, leaving 4 bases unmatched. CDR1 is MNHEY, CDR2 SVGEGT, per germline. CDR3 DNA sequence: TGTGCCATCACGGACAGGGGCTCCTACGAGCAGTACTTC. Its translation is CAITDRGSYEQYF.

The rearrangement joins TRBV30 to TRBJ1-3; 7 positions match TRBD1. This CDR3 is built from 13 residues. Germline assignment: CDR1 GTSNPN and CDR2 SVGIG (reference sequence). Trimming at V came to 7 bases and at J to 3 bases, leaving 6 bases not matched to a gene. CDR3 sequence reads: CASRQGGGNTIYF. For the CDR3, the DNA is TGTGCCTCAAGACAGGGCGGTGGAAACACCATATATTTT.

This clonotype was found many times. The genes are TRBV29-1 and TRBJ1-3; 9 nucleotides agree with TRBD1. The CDR3 totals 15 residues. Germline V gene data show CDR1 as SQVTM and CDR2 as ANQGSEA. With 6 bases clipped from V and 7 bases from J, the junction kept 13 bases outside the gene matches. DNA of the CDR3: TGCAGCGTCCGTGGGGGACAGGGCGATTGGAACACCATATATTTT. It specifies CSVRGGQGDWNTIYF.

The gene calls are TRBV19 and TRBJ1-1; D remains unclear. Germline CDR1 is LNHDA and CDR2 is SQIVND (reference sequence). The CDR3 runs to 14 residues. Trimming took 0 bases from V and 1 from J, leaving 6 bases between them. This CDR3 reads CASSIDLPNTEAFF. The CDR3 DNA reads TGTGCCAGTAGTATAGATCTGCCGAACACTGAAGCTTTCTTT.

This clonotype was detected only a few times. This chain uses TRBV11-2 with TRBJ1-2, with D possibly being TRBD1 (5 bases). The CDR3 is made up of 14 amino acids. Trimming left V 1 base short and J 6 bases short, with 12 bases between. The germline CDR1 and CDR2 sequences are SGHAT and FQNNGV. The CDR3 spells CASSLAPGGDGYTF. Written as DNA, the CDR3 is TGTGCCAGCAGCTTAGCCCCCGGGGGTGATGGCTACACCTTC.

A few counts support this clonotype. V usage is TRBV5-5 and J usage is TRBJ1-1, with a possible D match to TRBD1 (5 bases). This CDR3 spans 14 amino acids. The germline CDR1 and CDR2 sequences are SGHKS and YYEKEE (reference sequence). Trimming pared 6 bases from V and 4 bases from J, leaving 16 bases between. The CDR3 nucleotides are TGTGCCAGCACGGGAGGGGTTGTTGGCACTGAAGCTTTCTTT. Translation: CASTGGVVGTEAFF.

This clonotype was observed a few times. CDR3 nucleotides: TGTGCCAGTAGTCCCAGGGCCTCGAGCTCCTACAATGAGCAGTTCTTC. Protein: CASSPRASSSYNEQFF. The chain is built from TRBV19 and TRBJ2-1; TRBD1 is a possible D gene (5 bases). Trimming removed 5 bases from V and 0 bases from J, with 14 bases in between. Germline CDR1 and CDR2: LNHDA and SQIVND (reference sequence). This CDR3 region has 16 residues.

Only a few counts were recorded for this clonotype. V is TRBV10-3 and J is TRBJ2-2; D may be TRBD1 (6 bases). The germline V gene encodes CDR1 ENHRY and CDR2 SYGVKD. The V end was cut by 3 bases, the J end by 1 base, with 6 bases between. The CDR3 extends over 14 amino acids. The CDR3 is CAISEQGNTGELFF. The CDR3 bases are TGTGCCATCAGTGAACAGGGGAACACCGGGGAGCTGTTTTTT.

The V gene is TRBV6-5, the J gene TRBJ2-2; D could derive from TRBD1 or TRBD2 (5 bases each). In germline, CDR1 is MNHEY, CDR2 SVGAGI. The CDR3 runs to 14 residues. Trimming shortened V by 0 bases and J by 8 bases, and 10 bases separated the two germline ends. The CDR3 DNA reads as TGTGCCAGCAGTTACTCGAGGGGTTCTGGGGAGCTGTTTTTT. Translation gives CASSYSRGSGELFF.

This clonotype was detected a few times. V and J are TRBV12-3 or TRBV12-4 and TRBJ1-2; weak D call: TRBD1 (6 bases). V gave up 7 bases and J gave up 3 bases, with 15 bases separating them. The CDR3 length is 14 residues. The CDR3 reads CASTFGQLDYGYTF. DNA for the CDR3: TGTGCCAGCACCTTCGGACAGTTAGACTATGGCTACACCTTC.

CDR3 residues: CASSSEGPKEQYF. CDR3 nucleotide sequence: TGTGCCAGCAGTTCGGAGGGCCCTAAAGAGCAGTACTTC. The V call is TRBV7-9, the J call TRBJ2-7, with D perhaps matching TRBD2 (6 bases). CDR1 is SEHNR, CDR2 FQNEAQ, per germline (reference sequence). This CDR3 spans 13 amino acids. Trimming removed 6 bases from V and 7 bases from J, with 16 bases in between.

This clonotype has a handful of counts. The rearrangement joins TRBV7-9 to TRBJ2-7; 7 bases are shared with TRBD1. This CDR3 spans 15 amino acids. The germline CDR1 and CDR2 sequences are SEHNR and FQNEAQ (reference sequence). V was clipped by 1 base and J by 3 bases; unmatched bases: 6. This chain's CDR3 is CASSLEGASFYEQYF. In DNA, the CDR3 is TGTGCCAGCAGCTTAGAGGGGGCCTCCTTCTACGAGCAGTACTTC.

This rearrangement joins TRBV7-2 to TRBJ2-7; 7 bases match TRBD1. The germline CDR1 and CDR2 sequences are SGHTA and FQGNSA. The V gene end was trimmed by 4 bases and the J gene end by 2 bases; junction bases not matched to a gene: 8. The CDR3 is made up of 15 amino acids. This chain's CDR3 is CASSWTRTGAYEQYF. The CDR3, as DNA: TGTGCCAGCAGCTGGACCCGGACAGGAGCCTACGAGCAGTACTTC.

As to this clonotype: A read error may explain this, as a much larger clone is one base away. The chain uses TRBV6-5 and TRBJ2-1; no reliable D call. The CDR3 has 16 amino acids. CDR1 is MNHEY and CDR2 is SVGAGI in the germline V gene. CDR3 loop: CPSSSTTTYTYNEQFF. CDR3 coding DNA: TGTCCCAGCAGTTCGACGACCACCTACACCTACAATGAGCAGTTCTTC.

This clonotype came up a few times. The chain uses TRBV20-1 and TRBJ2-3; D is undetermined. This CDR3 region has 16 residues. V dropped 0 bases and J dropped 2 bases, with 15 bases sitting between them. CDR1 is DFQATT, CDR2 SNEGSKA, per germline (reference sequence). CDR3 sequence (DNA): TGCAGTGCTAGAGATCTCCTCCGCCCTCACACAGATACGCAGTATTTT. It codes for CSARDLLRPHTDTQYF.

At least ten counts were recorded for this clonotype. The chain is built from TRBV7-9 and TRBJ1-1, with D uncertain. The CDR3 has 12 amino acids. Trimming pared 3 bases from V and 5 bases from J, leaving 7 bases between. CDR1 and CDR2 from the germline V gene are SEHNR and FQNEAQ (reference sequence). The CDR3 spells CASSFPGTEAFF. CDR3 DNA sequence: TGTGCCAGCAGCTTCCCGGGGACTGAAGCTTTCTTT. The full variable domain, its missing parts supplied by reference TRBV7-9 and TRBJ1-1, is DTGVSQNPRHKITKRGQNVTFRCDPISEHNRLYWYRQTLGQGPEFLTYFQNEAQLEKSRLLSDRFSAERPKGSFSTLEIQRTEQGDSAMYLCASSFPGTEAFFGQGTRLTVV.

The chain combines TRBV20-1 with TRBJ1-3; no reliable D call. Germline lookup yields CDR1 DFQATT and CDR2 SNEGSKA (reference sequence). This CDR3 comprises 14 residues. The V gene lost 4 bases and the J gene lost 4 bases, with 14 bases spanning the gap. The CDR3 nucleotides are TGCAGTGCTACCGAGAGGTGGTACGGAAACACCATATATTTT. Translating it yields CSATERWYGNTIYF.

The CDR3 DNA follows: TGTGCCAGCAGGGCGGATACGCAGTATTTT. Translated: CASRADTQYF. The chain recombines TRBV7-9 with TRBJ2-3; the D is unclear. This CDR3 has 10 residues. Germline CDR1 is SEHNR and CDR2 is FQNEAQ (reference sequence). The V gene lost 6 bases and the J gene lost 6 bases, with 4 bases spanning the gap.

This clonotype was found many times. The V call is TRBV5-1, the J call TRBJ2-1, with 7 bases fitting TRBD2. The V gene end was trimmed by 2 bases and the J gene end by 7 bases; junction bases not matched to a gene: 0. The CDR3 has 12 residues. The V gene's germline CDR1 is SGHRS and CDR2 YFSETQ. CDR3 sequence: CASSFSGNEQFF. The CDR3 DNA reads as TGCGCCAGCAGCTTTAGCGGGAATGAGCAGTTCTTC.